This T cell receptor (beta chain) was obtained from a study of regulatory T cells in long-lasting Graves disease. Points from the study as a whole: Favoring TRBV28, TRBJ1-2 and TRBJ2-5 was a feature seen in persistent disease. Reduced TCR diversity was observed in persistent Graves' patients versus newly diagnosed patients.

Libraries of TCR beta came from iRepertoire HTBI primers plus Arm-PCR of CDR3 regions. TCRdb used MiXCR to reprocess the multiplex PCR reads, holding one entry per CDR3 protein. The sample yields roughly 450,000 distinct CDR3 sequences, about 20% seen once. The time point is: persistent/refractory GD, antithyroid drugs over 5 years with positive TRAb. Researchers made the TCR library from RNA that was extracted from PBMCs. American Thyroid Association guidelines defined how Graves' disease was diagnosed. Germline-derived CDR1 and CDR2 are SQVTM and ANQGSEA. V was shortened by 6 bases and J by 1 base, with 10 bases between the two germline ends. The CDR3 spans 12 residues. This clonotype has only a few counts. No antigen is known for it.

The chain is built from TRBV29-1 and TRBJ2-7; possible D gene TRBD2, 6 bases. This specimen consisted of peripheral blood mononuclear cells (PBMCs), obtained when the disease was refractory, from a patient treated with antithyroid drugs. The origin of this receptor is a female donor with Graves disease. The CDR3 DNA reads as TGCAGCGTCCAAGGGAGGTCCTACGAGCAGTACTTC. Protein product: CSVQGRSYEQYF.